Following are 26 T cell receptor beta chains from one sample sequenced in a study of tumor-infiltrating lymphocytes in primary liver carcinoma (dated by TCRdb to 2016 to 2017). Blood RNA was extracted from unsorted whole blood with TRIzol reagent; germline DNA came from the DNeasy Blood & Tissue kit. Sequencing was carried out with an Illumina HiSeq 2500. TCRbeta-specific cDNA was reverse-transcribed from about 0.45 ug total RNA using a constant-region primer and ProtoScript II reverse transcriptase. The TCRbeta libraries were prepared through three rounds of nested multiplex PCR following a slightly modified ARM-PCR procedure. The first two PCR rounds used multiplex TRBV1-TRBV30 forward primers with a Cbeta reverse primer, each for about 11 cycles. TCRdb reprocessing: public reads trimmed at Q25 with fastp, clones called with MiXCR, in-frame beta chains kept. Every entry covers one CDR3 protein and lists the most common genes and DNA from its rows. For this sample the table gives about 200,000 distinct CDR3 sequences, of which about 65% were detected only once. The ten largest clones capture approximately 7% of the sample.

The sequenced sample consisted of peripheral blood. Receptors were obtained from a woman in her sixties or seventies with primary liver carcinoma and hepatitis B virus infection.

This clonotype was seen a handful of times. J is TRBJ1-5 and V is TRBV4-1; D uncertain. CDR1 MGHRA and CDR2 YSYEKL come from the germline V gene. This CDR3 contains 15 residues. V dropped 2 bases and J dropped 7 bases, with 15 bases sitting between them. Here the CDR3 DNA reads TGCGCCAGCAGCCAATCGGGTTCCTATTACCAGCCCCAGCATTTT. Translation: CASSQSGSYYQPQHF.

DNA of the CDR3: TGCGCCAGCAGCTTGGAACTCCCCGCCCATGAGCAGTTCTTC. This gives the protein CASSLELPAHEQFF. The V and J genes are TRBV5-1 and TRBJ2-1, with D unclear. Germline lookup yields CDR1 SGHRS and CDR2 YFSETQ. The CDR3 extends over 14 amino acids. Trimming took 0 bases from V and 8 from J, leaving 12 bases between them.

For this clonotype: As the CDR3 is not closed by the conserved phenylalanine or tryptophan, this likely results from a read error. V gene TRBV28 combines with J gene TRBJ2-2, with D possibly called TRBD1 or TRBD2 (5 bases each). V shed 4 bases and J shed 7 bases, with 13 bases lying between them. Germline V gene sequence: CDR1 MDHEN, CDR2 SYDVKM. The CDR3 length is 14 residues. The CDR3 here is CASSWGRYNGELFL. The CDR3 coding sequence is TGTGCCAGCAGTTGGGGACGGTACAACGGGGAGCTGTTTCTT.

V and J are TRBV28 and TRBJ2-7; D assignment may be TRBD1 or TRBD2 (6 bases each). The CDR3 loop spans 17 amino acids. In germline, CDR1 is MDHEN, CDR2 SYDVKM. V was cut by 5 bases and J by 3 bases, with 23 bases left in between. The CDR3 DNA reads TGTGCCAGCAGTCCCACCTTTTGGCGGGAAGGGGGCTACGAGCAGTACTTC. It translates to CASSPTFWREGGYEQYF.

This clonotype was seen only a few times. The chain joins TRBV6-4 to TRBJ1-2; 7 positions agree with TRBD1. J was trimmed by 5 bases and V by 3 bases; bases with no gene match: 12. The CDR3 contains 16 residues. Germline V gene data show CDR1 as MRHNA and CDR2 as SNTAGT. DNA of the CDR3: TGTGCCAGCAGTGAAGGCACCCTGAGGGGGCCTTATGGCTACACCTTC. Its translation is CASSEGTLRGPYGYTF.

This clonotype has only one observation. V usage is TRBV12-3 or TRBV12-4 and J usage is TRBJ1-2, with 7 bases identical to TRBD1. This CDR3 region has 16 residues. V shed 3 bases and J 5 bases; nucleotides not matched to a gene: 12. The CDR3 sequence is CASSFETGRIEYGYTF. For the CDR3, the DNA is TGTGCCAGCAGTTTCGAGACAGGGAGGATCGAGTATGGCTACACCTTC.

A note on this clonotype: A much larger clone differs from this one at a single base, so this may be a read error. The chain has TRBV4-1 and TRBJ1-1; maybe TRBD1 (5 bases). This CDR3 region has 15 residues. Germline CDR1 is MGHRA and CDR2 is YSYEKL. In DNA form, the CDR3 reads TGCGCCAGCTGCCAACGCGCCGGGGGAAACACTGAAGCTTTCTTT. It is translated as CASCQRAGGNTEAFF.

This chain links TRBV5-1 with TRBJ2-7; perhaps TRBD2 as D (6 bases). Trimming took 3 bases from V and 3 from J, leaving 16 bases between them. The CDR3 is made up of 15 amino acids. Per the germline V gene, CDR1 is SGHRS and CDR2 is YFSETQ. CDR3 residues: CASSSHAGPVYEQYF. The CDR3 nucleotides are TGCGCCAGCAGCTCCCATGCGGGGCCCGTCTACGAGCAGTACTTC.

For this clonotype: The conserved final phenylalanine or tryptophan is absent from the CDR3, which likely points to a read error. V gene TRBV11-2 combines with J gene TRBJ2-7; 7 nucleotides agree with TRBD2. Germline assignment: CDR1 SGHAT and CDR2 FQNNGV. This CDR3 has 15 residues. V gave up 6 bases and J gave up 6 bases; unmatched junction bases: 14. In DNA, the CDR3 is TGTGCCAGCAGATTTGATAGAGGACTAGTTCCCGAGCAGTACTTA. Translation gives CASRFDRGLVPEQYL.

In this sample, this clonotype turned up a few times. The CDR3 spells CASSLYLQETQYF. Here the CDR3 DNA reads TGTGCCAGCAGCTTGTATCTCCAAGAGACCCAGTACTTC. This chain uses TRBV5-4 with TRBJ2-5, with D hard to call. The V and J ends lost 1 base and 1 base respectively, with 5 bases between them. The CDR3 length is 13 residues. CDR1 SGHNT and CDR2 YYREEE come from the germline V gene (reference sequence).

This clonotype has only one observation. The rearrangement links TRBV15 to TRBJ2-7; no firm D call. Per the germline V gene, CDR1 is LNHNV and CDR2 is YYDKDF (reference sequence). V shed 2 bases and J shed 6 bases, with 8 bases lying between them. The CDR3 is 12 residues long. The CDR3 DNA sequence: TGTGCCACCAGCAGATATAGGTCCGAGCAGTACTTC. The encoded protein is CATSRYRSEQYF.

The V gene is TRBV5-1, the J gene TRBJ1-1; a possible D gene is TRBD1 (5 bases). The CDR3 has 16 amino acids. Trimming took off 1 base at V and 0 bases at J, with 13 bases between the two ends. Germline V gene sequence: CDR1 SGHRS, CDR2 YFSETQ. The chain's CDR3 is CASSLFTGGMNTEAFF. The CDR3 nucleotides read TGCGCCAGCAGCTTGTTCACAGGAGGGATGAACACTGAAGCTTTCTTT.

The V gene is TRBV7-9, the J gene TRBJ2-7; TRBD1 aligns across 8 bases. Germline-derived CDR1 and CDR2 are SEHNR and FQNEAQ (reference sequence). This CDR3 has 15 amino acids. J gave up 4 bases and V 5 bases, and 10 bases lay outside the gene matches. The CDR3 sequence is CASSRTTGVLYEQYF. The CDR3, as DNA: TGTGCCAGCAGCAGAACGACAGGGGTTCTTTACGAGCAGTACTTC.

This clonotype was seen only a few times. A read error is possible here, since a much larger clone lies one base away. V is TRBV5-4 and J is TRBJ2-2, with no clear D. This CDR3 contains 12 residues. Germline V gene lookup returns CDR1 SGHNT and CDR2 YYREEE (reference sequence). V was pared by 4 bases and J by 7 bases, with 8 bases between. Here the CDR3 DNA reads TGTGCCAGCAGCCGGCCCATCGGGGAGCTGTTTTTT. Encoded protein: CASSRPIGELFF.

Concerning this clonotype: The junction departs from germline at one end; a sequencing error may be responsible. The chain joins TRBV28 to TRBJ1-2; perhaps TRBD1 as D (5 bases). The CDR3 loop spans 14 amino acids. Germline loops: CDR1 MDHEN, CDR2 SYDVKM. DNA of the CDR3: TGTGACAGCAGTTTGGGGGGGGATGGTCGGGGCTACACCTTC. Translation gives CDSSLGGDGRGYTF.

On this clonotype: A much larger clonotype is one base distant, so this may be a read error. The conserved closing phenylalanine or tryptophan is absent in this CDR3, likely reflecting a read error. The gene calls are TRBV4-1 and TRBJ1-5; perhaps TRBD1 as D (6 bases). This CDR3 has 14 residues. Germline V gene data show CDR1 as MGHRA and CDR2 as YSYEKL. The V and J ends lost 5 bases and 4 bases respectively, with 12 bases between them. This CDR3 is CASSSRQENQPQHL. The CDR3 DNA follows: TGCGCCAGCAGCTCCCGACAGGAAAATCAGCCCCAGCATCTT.

The count of this clonotype is one. The chain recombines TRBV6-5 with TRBJ1-5; the match to TRBD1 covers 8 bases. J was trimmed by 10 bases and V by 5 bases; bases with no gene match: 16. Germline CDR1 is MNHEY and CDR2 is SVGAGI. The CDR3 has 16 amino acids. CDR3 loop: CASSPKAGTGRQPQHF. DNA of the CDR3: TGTGCCAGCAGTCCAAAAGCCGGGACAGGTCGTCAACCCCAGCATTTT.

As for this clonotype: One junction end disagrees with the germline gene, perhaps due to a read error. The chain joins TRBV11-2 to TRBJ2-1; D might be TRBD2 (5 bases). This CDR3 contains 15 residues. Germline V gives CDR1 SGHAT, CDR2 FQNNGV. The CDR3 bases are TGTGTCAGCAGCTTAGGAGGCTGGAGGTTTGGTGAGCAGTTCTTC. Residues: CVSSLGGWRFGEQFF.

The count of this clonotype is one. This chain links TRBV5-1 with TRBJ2-1; D gene unclear. The germline V gene has CDR1 SGHRS and CDR2 YFSETQ. The CDR3 runs to 12 residues. Trimming cost V 3 bases and J 9 bases, with 10 bases left between them. This CDR3 reads CASSSDNGEQFF. The CDR3 region has the DNA TGCGCCAGCAGCTCTGACAACGGTGAGCAGTTCTTC.

On this clonotype itself: The junction shows a germline mismatch at one end, possibly a read error. This chain links TRBV11-2 with TRBJ2-7, with D possibly TRBD2 on 5 matching bases. The germline gives CDR1 SGHAT, CDR2 FQNNGV. The CDR3 is 15 amino acids. The CDR3 loop is CVSSLSVEDSYEQYF. The CDR3 region has the DNA TGTGTCAGCAGCTTAAGTGTGGAGGACTCATACGAGCAGTACTTC.

This clonotype was counted only a few times. The CDR3 protein is CASNLLNYGYTF. CDR3 coding DNA: TGTGCCAGCAACCTCCTCAACTATGGCTACACCTTC. The V gene is TRBV28, the J gene TRBJ1-2; unclear D gene. Germline-derived CDR1 and CDR2 are MDHEN and SYDVKM. The CDR3 totals 12 residues. Trimming took 7 bases from V and 2 from J, leaving 8 bases between them.

With respect to this clonotype: A read error is possible here, since a much larger clone lies one base away. This sequence joins TRBV6-5 and TRBJ1-4; D unresolved. CDR1 is MNHEY, CDR2 SVGAGI, per germline. There are 14 residues in the CDR3. CDR3 protein: CDSSPRAPNEKLFF. DNA for the CDR3: TGTGACAGCAGTCCCCGGGCTCCTAATGAAAAACTGTTTTTT.

As regards this clonotype: A much larger clone lies a single base off, so this may be a read error. The rearrangement links TRBV4-1 to TRBJ2-6; no clear D gene. The CDR3 has 14 amino acids. Looked up from germline, CDR1 is MGHRA and CDR2 is YSYEKL. Here the CDR3 reads CTGSAYSGANVLTF. CDR3 DNA sequence: TGCACCGGGTCGGCCTACTCTGGGGCCAACGTCCTGACTTTC.

This chain uses TRBV29-1 with TRBJ2-7; TRBD2 might be the D (5 bases). This CDR3 has 13 residues. CDR1 and CDR2 (germline): SQVTM, ANQGSEA. V shed 3 bases and J shed 9 bases, with 18 bases lying between them. CDR3 nucleotides: TGCAGCGTTGACCTGGTAGAGGGATCGGGGCAGTACTTC. Amino acid sequence: CSVDLVEGSGQYF.

J is TRBJ2-3 and V is TRBV20-1; 8 positions match TRBD2. Per germline, CDR1 DFQATT and CDR2 SNEGSKA (reference sequence). The V segment lost 6 bases and the J segment 0 bases; nucleotides outside the gene matches: 11. The CDR3 is made up of 16 amino acids. The CDR3 DNA sequence: TGCAGTGCCCCGGCGGCGGGAGGAGGGAGCACAGATACGCAGTATTTT. Amino acids: CSAPAAGGGSTDTQYF.

The chain carries TRBV29-1 and TRBJ1-1, with no clear D. Germline lookup yields CDR1 SQVTM and CDR2 ANQGSEA. The CDR3 sequence is 13 residues long. Trimming cost V 8 bases and J 9 bases, with 22 bases left between them. The CDR3 sequence is CSFQRDMWTQAFF. DNA of the CDR3: TGCAGCTTCCAACGTGATATGTGGACTCAAGCTTTCTTT.